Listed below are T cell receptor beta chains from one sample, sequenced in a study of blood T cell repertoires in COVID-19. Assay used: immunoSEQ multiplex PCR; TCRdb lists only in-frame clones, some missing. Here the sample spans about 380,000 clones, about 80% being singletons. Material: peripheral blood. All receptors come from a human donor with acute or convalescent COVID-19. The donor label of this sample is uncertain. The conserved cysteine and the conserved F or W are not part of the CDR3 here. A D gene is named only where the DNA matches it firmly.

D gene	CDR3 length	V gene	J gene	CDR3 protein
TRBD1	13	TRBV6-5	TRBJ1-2	ASSSSTGANYGYT
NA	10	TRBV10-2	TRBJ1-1	ASSDMNTEAF
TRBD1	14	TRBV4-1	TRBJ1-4	ASSSPRAGGSEKLF
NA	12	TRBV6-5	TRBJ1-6	ASTPRGDGSPLH
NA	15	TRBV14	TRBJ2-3	ASSQRLVAGFTDTQY
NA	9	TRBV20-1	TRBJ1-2	SARTDYGYT
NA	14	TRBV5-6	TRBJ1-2	ASSLVESRGNYGYT
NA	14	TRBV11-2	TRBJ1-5	ASSSFAGLSNQPQH
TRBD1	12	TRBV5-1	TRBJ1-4	ASSWTGRNEKLF
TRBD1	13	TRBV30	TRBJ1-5	AWSRGTVSNQPQH
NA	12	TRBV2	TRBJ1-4	ASSTTGLNEKLF
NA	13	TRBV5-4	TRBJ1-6	ASSLVAGFNSPLH
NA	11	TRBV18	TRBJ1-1	ATLPDRNTEAF
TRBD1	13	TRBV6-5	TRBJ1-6	ASRGQGAYNSPLH
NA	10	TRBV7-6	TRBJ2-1	ASSLVSGEQF
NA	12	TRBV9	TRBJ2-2	ASSIARGTGELF
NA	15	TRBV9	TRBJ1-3	ASSAREAGTYGNTIY
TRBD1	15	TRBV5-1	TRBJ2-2	ASRTGTGGWFGGELF
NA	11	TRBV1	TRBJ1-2	TSTRPGDYGYT
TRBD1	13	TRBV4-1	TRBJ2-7	ASSLGQGAIYEQY
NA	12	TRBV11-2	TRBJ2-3	ASSLSSSTDTQY
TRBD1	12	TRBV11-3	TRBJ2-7	ASSLTGGVSEQY
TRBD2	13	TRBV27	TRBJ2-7	ASSTGLAGESQQY
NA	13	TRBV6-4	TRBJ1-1	ASRLEDRMNTEAF
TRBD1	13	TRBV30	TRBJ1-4	AWSRTGTANEKLF
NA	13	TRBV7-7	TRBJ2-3	ASSSGGLSTDTQY
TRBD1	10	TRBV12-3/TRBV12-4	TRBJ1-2	ASSNMGTVRG
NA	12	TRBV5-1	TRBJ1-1	ASSIDRTNTEAF
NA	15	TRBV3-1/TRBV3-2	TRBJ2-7	ASSQDENSGTLYEQY
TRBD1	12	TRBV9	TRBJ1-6	ASSAQLTGSPLH
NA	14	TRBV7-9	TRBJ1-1	ASSPLRGSANTEAF
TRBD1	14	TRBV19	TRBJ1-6	ASSSGQDGVNSPLH
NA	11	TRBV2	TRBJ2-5	ASIARQKETQY
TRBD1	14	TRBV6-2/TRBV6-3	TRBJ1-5	ASSNRTGGRHQPQH
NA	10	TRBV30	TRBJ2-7	AQRGTNYEQY
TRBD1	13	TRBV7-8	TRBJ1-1	ASSRTGVMATEAF
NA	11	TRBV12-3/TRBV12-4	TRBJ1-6	ASSLKGVEPLH
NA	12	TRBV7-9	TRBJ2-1	ASSFGLTFNEQF
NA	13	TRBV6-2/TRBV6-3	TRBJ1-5	ASSYSGHSNQPQH
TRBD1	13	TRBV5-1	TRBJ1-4	ASSDRGLGNEKLF
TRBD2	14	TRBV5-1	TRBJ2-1	ASSLETSGRVNEQF
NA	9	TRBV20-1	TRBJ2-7	SGLSGYEQY
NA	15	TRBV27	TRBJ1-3	ASSSRGGPSSGNTIY
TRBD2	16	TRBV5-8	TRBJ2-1	ASSLGALAGGLSEEQF
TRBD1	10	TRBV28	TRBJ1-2	ASSQGGLGYT
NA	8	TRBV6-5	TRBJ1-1	ASKAGRAF